This T cell receptor beta chain is drawn from a study of CD8+ T cells in alopecia areata. Whole-study findings and limits: Relative to mice, TCR sharing across patients was less clear, a difference possibly HLA-related.

Many counts were recorded for this clone. Its antigen is as yet unknown. RNA was isolated and reverse transcribed to cDNA, the sequencing template. The method was immunoSEQ multiplex PCR; TCRdb's version includes in-frame clones alone and lacks a portion of them. Of 120,000 or so clones listed, 45% to 50% were seen once; the top ten hold 10% to 13%. This sequence originates from a human donor with alopecia areata. The sample comprised NKG2D-low CD8+ T cells sorted from blood.

The CDR3 DNA follows: TGTGCCAGCAGACCCCGGGACAACACCAACAATGAGCAGTTCTTC. This gives the protein CASRPRDNTNNEQFF. V is TRBV28 and J is TRBJ2-1, with D tentatively TRBD1 (6 bases). CDR3 size: 15 residues. Per the germline V gene, CDR1 is MDHEN and CDR2 is SYDVKM. Trimming stripped 6 bases from V and 5 bases from J, with 17 bases between.